The next 6 T cell receptor beta chains were all read from a single sample in a study of Ad26.COV2.S vaccination and SARS-CoV-2 variants. The treatment is: around 19 received Ad26.COV2.S at low or high dose, single or two shots; 5 received placebo; per-sample allocation not given. Material that was analyzed had been drawn on day 63 after the first vaccine or placebo injection. Libraries were prepared by immunoSEQ multiplex PCR; TCRdb keeps only in-frame clonotypes and omits some of them. The table shows more than 300,000 clones, with around 84% occurring only once. The sequenced sample was peripheral blood, obtained in a trial of Ad26.COV2.S vaccine versus placebo. The receptors stem from a person aged 18-60 years who received the Ad26.COV2.S COVID-19 vaccine or a placebo.

The chain links TRBV20-1 to TRBJ1-5; a possible D gene is TRBD1 (5 bases). Germline CDR1 and CDR2: DFQATT and SNEGSKA (reference sequence). CDR3 length: 14 amino acids. V was clipped by 3 bases and J by 7 bases, with 16 bases between them. CDR3 nucleotides: TGCAGTGCTAGTACAGCAGGGTACAGGCAGCCCCAGCATTTT. It is translated as CSASTAGYRQPQHF.

In regard to this clone: Additional DNA sequences in this sample encode the identical CDR3. The chain uses TRBV20-1 and TRBJ1-1; 8 bases are a match to TRBD1. With V trimmed by 2 bases and J by 8 bases, 1 base remained unmatched. The CDR3 loop spans 11 amino acids. Germline V gene lookup returns CDR1 DFQATT and CDR2 SNEGSKA (reference sequence). The CDR3 loop is CSARRTGEAFF. CDR3 bases: TGCAGTGCTAGACGGACAGGGGAAGCTTTCTTT.

This clone has just one count. The CDR3 reads CATSRGVGTEAFF. In nucleotides, the CDR3 is TGTGCCACCAGCAGGGGGGTCGGGACTGAAGCTTTCTTT. The genes are TRBV15 and TRBJ1-1; tentatively, D is TRBD1 (5 bases). Per germline, CDR1 LNHNV and CDR2 YYDKDF (reference sequence). The CDR3 has 13 amino acids. Trimming took 3 bases from V and 5 from J, leaving 10 bases between them.

The rearrangement joins TRBV3-1 (or the pseudogene TRBV3-2) to TRBJ1-1; D unresolved. The V gene's germline CDR1 is LGHDT and CDR2 YNNKEL (reference sequence). V was clipped by 0 bases and J by 1 base, with 9 bases between them. This CDR3 is built from 15 residues. The CDR3 DNA reads as TGTGCCAGCAGCCAAGACGGACTGGAGAACACTGAAGCTTTCTTT. This translates into CASSQDGLENTEAFF.

The rearrangement links TRBV6-5 to TRBJ2-7; D possibly corresponds to TRBD2 (5 bases). This CDR3 has 14 residues. Per germline, CDR1 MNHEY and CDR2 SVGAGI. Trimming removed 6 bases at V and 4 bases at J, with 16 bases between. This CDR3 is CASSQSGSVYEQYF. In DNA, the CDR3 is TGTGCCAGCAGCCAGTCGGGGAGTGTTTACGAGCAGTACTTC.

V gene TRBV5-6 combines with J gene TRBJ1-2; 9 bases agree with TRBD1. CDR1 is SGHDT, CDR2 YYEEEE, per germline. The J segment lost 6 bases and the V segment lost 0 bases, leaving 3 bases of the junction unmatched. The CDR3 contains 14 residues. The CDR3 DNA is TGTGCCAGCAGCTTGGACAGGGGGCTGGATGGCTACACCTTC. This codes for CASSLDRGLDGYTF.